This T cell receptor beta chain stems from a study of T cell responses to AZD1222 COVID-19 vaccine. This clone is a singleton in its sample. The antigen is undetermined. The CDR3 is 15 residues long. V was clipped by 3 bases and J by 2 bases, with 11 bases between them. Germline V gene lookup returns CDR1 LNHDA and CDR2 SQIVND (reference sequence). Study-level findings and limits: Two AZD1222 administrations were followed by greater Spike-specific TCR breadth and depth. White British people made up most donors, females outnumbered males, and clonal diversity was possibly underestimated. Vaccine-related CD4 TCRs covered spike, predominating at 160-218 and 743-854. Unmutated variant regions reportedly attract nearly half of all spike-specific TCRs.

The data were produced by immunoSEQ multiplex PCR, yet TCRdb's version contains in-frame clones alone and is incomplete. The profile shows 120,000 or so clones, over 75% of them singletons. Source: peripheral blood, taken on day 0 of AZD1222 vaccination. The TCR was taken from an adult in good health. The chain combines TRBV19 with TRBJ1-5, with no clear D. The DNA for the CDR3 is TGTGCCAGTAGTATGGGCACAGTGGGCAATCAGCCCCAGCATTTT. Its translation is CASSMGTVGNQPQHF. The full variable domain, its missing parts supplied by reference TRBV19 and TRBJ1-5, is DGGITQSPKYLFRKEGQNVTLSCEQNLNHDAMYWYRQDPGQGLRLIYYSQIVNDFQKGDIAEGYSVSREKKESFPLTVTSAQKNPTAFYLCASSMGTVGNQPQHFGDGTRLSIL.